The rows below give T cell receptor beta chains drawn from one sample of a study of CD4 T cells in relation to SARS-CoV-2 and coronaviruses. These TCRs' antigens remain unknown. Sequenced by immunoSEQ multiplex PCR; TCRdb stores in-frame clones only, minus some. The top ten hold around an eighth of the sample, which has about 29,000 clones, about two thirds seen once. The sequenced material came from CD4+ T cells from PBMCs, cultured in vitro. The receptors shown here come from a human donor in good health. Each CDR3 is given with its conserved first and last residue. D genes are given only for firm matches. Some rows have no size entry. The others give once, few or many, or a class for an expanded clone.

cdr3_nt,cdr3_aa,j_call,v_call,clone_size,d_call
TGTGCCACCAGTGATACCGGGACTAACTATGGCTACACCTTC,CATSDTGTNYGYTF,TRBJ1-2,TRBV24-1,once,-
TGTGCCAGCAGTTCCGGGACAGCTTCGTCCTACGAGCAGTACTTC,CASSSGTASSYEQYF,TRBJ2-7,TRBV11-3,-,TRBD1
TGTGCCAGCAGCTTGAGCCCCGGGATCTCCTACAATGAGCAGTTCTTC,CASSLSPGISYNEQFF,TRBJ2-1,TRBV11-2,-,-
TGTGCCAGTAGTATAGCCTGGGATCGGGGAGCCTATGGCTACACCTTC,CASSIAWDRGAYGYTF,TRBJ1-2,TRBV19,-,-
TGTGCCAGCAGTTTAGGTCTAGGGTTGTCGAATGAGCAGTTCTTC,CASSLGLGLSNEQFF,TRBJ2-1,TRBV28,few,-
TGTGCCAGCAGCCTAGACAGGAGAAACACCGGGGAGCTGTTTTTT,CASSLDRRNTGELFF,TRBJ2-2,TRBV14,-,-
TGTGCCATCAGTGATAGTAGGGGTTGGGCCCTCCACTTT,CAISDSRGWALHF,TRBJ1-6,TRBV10-3,-,-
TGTGCCAGCTCATCATATAACCCCGGGACAGGCTATGGCTACACCTTC,CASSSYNPGTGYGYTF,TRBJ1-2,TRBV18,-,TRBD1
TGTGCCAGCACCCCGAGGTACCAAGAGACCCAGTACTTC,CASTPRYQETQYF,TRBJ2-5,TRBV6-2/TRBV6-3,-,-
TGTGCCAGCAGCTACGGACAGCTAGCCAAAAACATTCAGTACTTC,CASSYGQLAKNIQYF,TRBJ2-4,TRBV5-4,once,-
TGTGCCAGCAGTTTGGGGCCAGATAATTCACCCCTCCACTTT,CASSLGPDNSPLHF,TRBJ1-6,TRBV28,-,-
TGTGCCTCTCACCCAGGGGAGGCAGGGTATGGCGAGCAGTACTTC,CASHPGEAGYGEQYF,TRBJ2-7,TRBV9,-,-
TGTGCCAGCAGCGTAGGAGGTCGGGAGACCCAGTACTTC,CASSVGGRETQYF,TRBJ2-5,TRBV9,-,-
TGTGCCAGCAGCTTCACGCGCACAGATACGCAGTATTTT,CASSFTRTDTQYF,TRBJ2-3,TRBV7-8,-,-
TGTGCCAGTAGTATGCAGGGGACAGATACGCAGTATTTT,CASSMQGTDTQYF,TRBJ2-3,TRBV19,-,-
TGCGCCAGCAGCCCGGGACGGGGAGGGGAGACCCAGTACTTC,CASSPGRGGETQYF,TRBJ2-5,TRBV4-1,-,TRBD2
TGTGCCAGCTCGTCAACTAGCGGGAGAACCCTTAGCACAGATACGCAGTATTTT,CASSSTSGRTLSTDTQYF,TRBJ2-3,TRBV18,-,TRBD2
TGTGCCAGCAGTCCGATGGGGACAGGAGGAGAGACCCAGTACTTC,CASSPMGTGGETQYF,TRBJ2-5,TRBV2,-,TRBD1
TGTGCCAGCAGCTTTGGACCGCTTGGAGAGACCCAGTACTTC,CASSFGPLGETQYF,TRBJ2-5,TRBV2,-,-
TGCGCCAGCAGCGACAGGGACGGACTCAACGAGCAGTACTTC,CASSDRDGLNEQYF,TRBJ2-7,TRBV5-1,few,TRBD1
TGTGCCAGCACTTACACAGATACGCAGTATTTT,CASTYTDTQYF,TRBJ2-3,TRBV2,-,-
TGTGCCAGCTCACCACTTATAAGCAGGTCTGAAGCTTTCTTT,CASSPLISRSEAFF,TRBJ1-1,TRBV18,-,-
TGTGCCAGCAGGGACTTGGGACGGCCGAACCACGAGCAGTACTTC,CASRDLGRPNHEQYF,TRBJ2-7,TRBV6-4,-,-
TGTGCCAGCAGCTCGCTGGACGTCGGCGGGGAGCTGTTTTTT,CASSSLDVGGELFF,TRBJ2-2,TRBV5-6,-,-
TGTGCCTGGAGCCCGGGGACAGCTAATGAAAAACTGTTTTTT,CAWSPGTANEKLFF,TRBJ1-4,TRBV30,-,TRBD1
TGTGCCAGTAGTATAGAGGACGGGGCACTACGAGATACGCAGTATTTT,CASSIEDGALRDTQYF,TRBJ2-3,TRBV19,-,-
TGTGCCAGCAGCGATCCGAGCGGGTTGGGCTCCTACGAGCAGTACTTC,CASSDPSGLGSYEQYF,TRBJ2-7,TRBV6-2/TRBV6-3,-,-
TGTGCCAGCAGCGACAGAGCGTACCAAGAGACCCAGTACTTC,CASSDRAYQETQYF,TRBJ2-5,TRBV7-2,once,-
TGTGCCAGTAGACCGGACAGGTTTGTTTCACCCCTCCACTTT,CASRPDRFVSPLHF,TRBJ1-6,TRBV19,few,TRBD1
TGTGCCAGCAGTTCAAGCGGACAGGGTAGGAATTCACCCCTCCACTTT,CASSSSGQGRNSPLHF,TRBJ1-6,TRBV27,-,TRBD1
TGTGCCAGCAGCTTGGGTGTGGGACAGGGGGTCTACGAGCAGTACTTC,CASSLGVGQGVYEQYF,TRBJ2-7,TRBV5-6,-,TRBD1
TGTGCCAGCAGCTCTCAGTACGGGAATGAAAAACTGTTTTTT,CASSSQYGNEKLFF,TRBJ1-4,TRBV6-5,-,-
TGTGCCAGCAGCTTAGGGAACACCGGGGAGCTGTTTTTT,CASSLGNTGELFF,TRBJ2-2,TRBV7-2,-,-
TGTGCCAGTAGCGGACTAGCGGGGACCTACGAGCAGTACTTC,CASSGLAGTYEQYF,TRBJ2-7,TRBV19,-,TRBD2
TGTGCCAGCAGCGGTGGGACAGGGGTTGGAGAGACCCAGTACTTC,CASSGGTGVGETQYF,TRBJ2-5,TRBV9,once,TRBD1
TGTGCCAGCTCAGCTAGAATGGCAGATACGCAGTATTTT,CASSARMADTQYF,TRBJ2-3,TRBV18,-,-
TGCGCCAGCAGCCAACCGACAGGCCCTACCTACTATGGCTACACCTTC,CASSQPTGPTYYGYTF,TRBJ1-2,TRBV4-1,-,-
TGTGCCAGTAGTTCCTCTCGCACCGGTGTACGGCCCCAGCATTTT,CASSSSRTGVRPQHF,TRBJ1-5,TRBV19,-,-
TGTGCCAGCAGTGACCCTCGGACCGTTGTAAGACGAGAGACCCAGTACTTC,CASSDPRTVVRRETQYF,TRBJ2-5,TRBV6-1,-,-
TGTGCCAGCGTTGAGGGACTGTACCAAGAGACCCAGTACTTC,CASVEGLYQETQYF,TRBJ2-5,TRBV6-5,-,-
TGTGCCAGCAGCTTAGTTTCCGGGGGGGCTGTGGATACGCAGTATTTT,CASSLVSGGAVDTQYF,TRBJ2-3,TRBV7-6,-,TRBD2
TGTGCCAGCAGTGAAGCTCCTGTACAGCCATCTGGAAACACCATATATTTT,CASSEAPVQPSGNTIYF,TRBJ1-3,TRBV6-1,-,-
TGTGCCAGCAGTCCTTACAAAACCCAGGGGGCGGCCAAAAACATTCAGTACTTC,CASSPYKTQGAAKNIQYF,TRBJ2-4,TRBV6-6,-,TRBD1
TGTGCCAGCAGCTTAGCTTCGGCGGGGGATACGCAGTATTTT,CASSLASAGDTQYF,TRBJ2-3,TRBV7-2,-,-
TGCGCCAGCAGCCAAGGACTCAGGGGTCAGCAGTACTTC,CASSQGLRGQQYF,TRBJ2-7,TRBV4-3,-,-